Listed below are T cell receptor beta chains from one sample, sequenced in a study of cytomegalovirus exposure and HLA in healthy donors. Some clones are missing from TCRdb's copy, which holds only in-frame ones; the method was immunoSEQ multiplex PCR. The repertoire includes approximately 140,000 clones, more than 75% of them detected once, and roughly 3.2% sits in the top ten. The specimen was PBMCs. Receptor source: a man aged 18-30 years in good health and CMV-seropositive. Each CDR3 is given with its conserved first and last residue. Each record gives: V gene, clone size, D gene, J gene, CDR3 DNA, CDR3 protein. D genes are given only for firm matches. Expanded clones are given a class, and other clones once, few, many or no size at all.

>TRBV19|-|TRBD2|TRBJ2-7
TGTGCCAGTAGTATGACTAGCGGGAGAGGACAAGTCTACGAGCAGTACTTC
CASSMTSGRGQVYEQYF
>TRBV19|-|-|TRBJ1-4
TGTGCCAGTAGTCCCGACTTTTATGAAAAACTGTTTTTT
CASSPDFYEKLFF
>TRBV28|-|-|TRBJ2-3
TGTGCCAGCAGCCCTCGAGGGAGTGGAACAGATACGCAGTATTTT
CASSPRGSGTDTQYF
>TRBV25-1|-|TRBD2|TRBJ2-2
TGTGCCAGCAGTGCGACTAGCGGGAGATGGGGCGGGGAGCTGTTTTTT
CASSATSGRWGGELFF
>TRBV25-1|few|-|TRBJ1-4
TGTGCCAGCAGGGAGAATGAAAAACTGTTTTTT
CASRENEKLFF
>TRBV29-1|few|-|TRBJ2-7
TGCAGCGGGGAGGACTCGTGTTGCGAGCAGTACTTC
CSGEDSCCEQYF
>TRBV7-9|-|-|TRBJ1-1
TGTTCCAGCAGCTCCCCCCCGGGGACTGAAGCTTTCTTT
CSSSSPPGTEAFF
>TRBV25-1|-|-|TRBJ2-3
TGTGCCAGCAGTGAATACGCGGCTAGCACAGATACGCAGTATTTT
CASSEYAASTDTQYF
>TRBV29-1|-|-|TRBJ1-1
TGCAGCGTTGGCGTCGGCACTGAAGCTTTCTTT
CSVGVGTEAFF
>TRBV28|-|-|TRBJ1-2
TGTGCCAGCAGACTTGGACAAACGAACTATGGCTACACCTTC
CASRLGQTNYGYTF
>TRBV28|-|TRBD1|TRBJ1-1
TGTGCCAGCAGAGATCATGGGACAGGGGGCATAGCTTTCTTT
CASRDHGTGGIAFF
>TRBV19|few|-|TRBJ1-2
TGTGCCAGTAGTATCGCTGGGACTCCCTTAGCTAACTATGGCTACACCTTC
CASSIAGTPLANYGYTF
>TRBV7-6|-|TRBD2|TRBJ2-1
TGTGCCAGCAGCGGACCCGGGACTAGCGGGACTAGCTCCTACAATGAGCAGTTCTTC
CASSGPGTSGTSSYNEQFF
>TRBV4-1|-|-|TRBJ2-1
TGCGCCAGCAGCTCACTTCTCCTCTCCTACAATGAGCAGTTCTTC
CASSSLLLSYNEQFF
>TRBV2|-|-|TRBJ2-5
TGTGCCAGCAGTGCCGACAGCCTCCAAGAGACCCAGTACTTC
CASSADSLQETQYF
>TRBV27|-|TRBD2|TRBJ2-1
TGTGCCAGCAGGACGTTGACTAGCGGGAGATTCCATGAGCAGTTCTTC
CASRTLTSGRFHEQFF
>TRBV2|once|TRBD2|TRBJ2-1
TGTGCCAGCAGTGAAGAGTTAGCGGGGAAAAATGAGCAGTTCTTC
CASSEELAGKNEQFF
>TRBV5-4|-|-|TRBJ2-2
TGTGCCAGCAGCTTAAGAGGGAGTATAGCCGGGGAGCTGTTTTTT
CASSLRGSIAGELFF
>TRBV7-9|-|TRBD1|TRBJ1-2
TGTGCCAGCAGCTCTCCGGGACAGGGGGGCTTC
CASSSPGQGGF
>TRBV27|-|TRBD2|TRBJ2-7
TGTGCCAGCAGTTTCGTAGCGGGACCCATCAAGGAGCAGTACTTC
CASSFVAGPIKEQYF
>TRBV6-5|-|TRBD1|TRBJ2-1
TGTGCCAGCAGTTTTTCCGGGACAGGAGAATACAATGAGCAGTTCTTC
CASSFSGTGEYNEQFF
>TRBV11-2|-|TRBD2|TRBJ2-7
TGTGCCAGCAGCCTGGGGACTATGAGGTCTCACGAGCAGTACTTC
CASSLGTMRSHEQYF
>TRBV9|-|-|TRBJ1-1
TGTGCCAGCAGCGTAGAACCAGAGGTGAACACTGAAGCTTTCTTT
CASSVEPEVNTEAFF
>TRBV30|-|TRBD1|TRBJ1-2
TGTGCCTGGAGTGGGAAGACAGGGGCGGATGGCTACACCTTC
CAWSGKTGADGYTF
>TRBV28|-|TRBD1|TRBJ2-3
TGTGCCACCTACACCCTGACAGGGATAAGGACAGATACGCAGTATTTT
CATYTLTGIRTDTQYF
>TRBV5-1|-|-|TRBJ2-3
TGCGCCAGCAGCTTTGTGGGAGGGGGTACGGATACGCAGTATTTT
CASSFVGGGTDTQYF